The 31 T cell receptor beta chains in this list originate from one sample, sequenced in a study of identical twins. MiXCR was run by TCRdb on the 5' RACE reads, yielding one entry per CDR3 protein. Found here are nearly 650,000 distinct CDR3 sequences, 7.1% of them singletons; the top ten hold 1.5% to 2%. These same data were also listed under a study on yellow fever vaccine responses in identical twins.

Sequencing used PBMCs. The receptors were gathered from a woman aged 18-29 years in good health.

This clonotype came up a few times. The rearrangement uses TRBV27 and TRBJ2-1; TRBD1 might be the D (5 bases). The V gene lost 2 bases and the J gene lost 0 bases, with 17 bases spanning the gap. Germline values: CDR1 MNHEY, CDR2 SMNVEV (reference sequence). The CDR3 runs to 18 residues. CDR3 residues: CASSLGAAGESSYNEQFF. DNA of the CDR3: TGTGCCAGCAGTTTAGGGGCCGCAGGAGAGAGCTCCTACAATGAGCAGTTCTTC.

V is TRBV10-3 and J is TRBJ1-4; D is uncertain. Germline CDR1 and CDR2: ENHRY and SYGVKD. Trimming took 0 bases from V and 3 from J, leaving 8 bases between them. The CDR3 extends over 15 amino acids. The CDR3 region has the DNA TGTGCCATCAGTGAGTCGGTACAGTCTAATGAAAAACTGTTTTTT. It yields the protein CAISESVQSNEKLFF.

The chain recombines TRBV7-9 with TRBJ2-5, with a weak D call TRBD2 (5 bases). Trimming shortened V by 1 base and J by 0 bases, and 9 bases separated the two germline ends. CDR1 and CDR2 from the germline V gene are SEHNR and FQNEAQ (reference sequence). The CDR3 spans 15 residues. The CDR3: CASSLVASNQETQYF. DNA for the CDR3: TGTGCCAGCAGCTTAGTAGCGAGTAACCAAGAGACCCAGTACTTC.

In this sample, this clonotype turned up a few times. V usage is TRBV27 and J usage is TRBJ2-1; D not certain. This CDR3 comprises 13 residues. The germline V gene encodes CDR1 MNHEY and CDR2 SMNVEV (reference sequence). Trimming removed 2 bases from V and 6 bases from J, with 8 bases in between. In DNA form, the CDR3 reads TGTGCCAGCAGTTTACGGTGGGCCAATGAGCAGTTCTTC. Residues: CASSLRWANEQFF.

The gene calls are TRBV5-1 and TRBJ2-1; 9 positions match TRBD1. This CDR3 spans 16 amino acids. Germline values: CDR1 SGHRS, CDR2 YFSETQ. J lost 8 bases, V lost 4 bases, and 13 bases had no gene match. The CDR3 is CASSGFSGTGSDEQFF. In DNA form, the CDR3 reads TGCGCCAGCAGCGGATTCTCCGGGACAGGGTCGGATGAGCAGTTCTTC.

In its sample, this clonotype was seen a few times. The rearrangement uses TRBV6-1 and TRBJ2-7; 9 nucleotides line up with TRBD1. Germline V gene sequence: CDR1 MNHNS, CDR2 SASEGT. V shed 6 bases and J 2 bases; nucleotides not matched to a gene: 8. The CDR3 spans 15 residues. CDR3 DNA sequence: TGTGCCAGCAGAATCCGGGACAGGGATCCCTACGAGCAGTACTTC. Encoded protein: CASRIRDRDPYEQYF.

This chain uses TRBV5-4 with TRBJ2-5; D tentatively reads TRBD1 or TRBD2 (5 bases each). CDR1 is SGHNT and CDR2 is YYREEE in the germline V gene (reference sequence). There are 13 residues in the CDR3. Trimming stripped 6 bases from V and 5 bases from J, with 14 bases between. The CDR3 sequence: CASTRAGAETQYF. As DNA, the CDR3 is TGTGCCAGCACTAGGGCCGGGGCTGAGACCCAGTACTTC.

This clonotype has ten or more counts. The CDR3 DNA is TGCGCCAGCAGCTTCGGACAGGGGGGCTCCGATACGCAGTATTTT. It translates to CASSFGQGGSDTQYF. The chain links TRBV5-1 to TRBJ2-3; 10 bases match TRBD1. Germline CDR1 reads SGHRS; CDR2 reads YFSETQ. V trimming: 2 bases; J trimming: 6 bases; junction bases outside the gene matches: 6. This CDR3 is 15 amino acids long.

The chain has TRBV2 and TRBJ2-5; D is undetermined. Germline V CDR1 and CDR2: SNHLY, FYNNEI. V gave up 7 bases and J gave up 0 bases, with 18 bases separating them. There are 16 residues in the CDR3. The CDR3 is CASTIRHAVNQETQYF. As DNA, the CDR3 is TGTGCCAGCACCATACGTCATGCAGTAAACCAAGAGACCCAGTACTTC.

The chain joins TRBV11-2 to TRBJ1-2; no definite D call. V was trimmed by 0 bases and J by 2 bases, leaving 10 bases between them. This CDR3 is built from 15 residues. In germline, CDR1 is SGHAT, CDR2 FQNNGV. The CDR3 DNA sequence: TGTGCCAGCAGCTTAGATCTCCCGGGGAACTATGGCTACACCTTC. Protein: CASSLDLPGNYGYTF.

This clonotype was found many times. The chain links TRBV5-1 to TRBJ2-5; D is perhaps TRBD1 (5 bases). Germline loops: CDR1 SGHRS, CDR2 YFSETQ. Trimming took off 0 bases at V and 5 bases at J, with 11 bases between the two ends. The CDR3 is 14 residues long. The CDR3 bases are TGCGCCAGCAGCTTGGATCGCCCAGGGGAGACCCAGTACTTC. As protein: CASSLDRPGETQYF.

This clonotype has only a few counts. The DNA for the CDR3 is TGTGCCAGCAGTGACCCGGGACTCCACAACACCGGGGAGCTGTTTTTT. Translated: CASSDPGLHNTGELFF. The V and J genes are TRBV25-1 and TRBJ2-2; tentative D call: TRBD2 (6 bases). The germline V and J ends were trimmed by 3 bases and 2 bases, with 13 bases remaining between them. Germline lookup yields CDR1 MGHDK and CDR2 SYGVNS. CDR3 length: 16 residues.

This clonotype was seen a few times. The CDR3 here is CASSETGTTYEQYF. CDR3 sequence (DNA): TGTGCCAGCAGCGAAACAGGGACCACCTACGAGCAGTACTTC. The rearrangement joins TRBV7-9 to TRBJ2-7, with D possibly matching TRBD1 (6 bases). The CDR3 totals 14 residues. CDR1 and CDR2 (germline): SEHNR, FQNEAQ (reference sequence). Trimming left V 5 bases short and J 2 bases short, with 13 bases between.

This clonotype has a handful of counts. The chain combines TRBV7-9 with TRBJ2-2; D gene ambiguous. Germline assignment: CDR1 SEHNR and CDR2 FQNEAQ (reference sequence). The CDR3 is made up of 17 amino acids. Between the trimmed V and J ends, which lost 5 bases and 4 bases, there was a span of 20 bases. The CDR3 region has the DNA TGTGCCAGCAGCAGCCGTCTGGGTGACAAAGTCACCGGGGAGCTGTTTTTT. It specifies CASSSRLGDKVTGELFF.

This clonotype was counted at least ten times. This rearrangement joins TRBV20-1 to TRBJ2-3; D is ambiguous. The V end lost 2 bases, the J end lost 2 bases, and 5 bases lay between the germline ends. Germline assignment: CDR1 DFQATT and CDR2 SNEGSKA (reference sequence). The CDR3 has 12 amino acids. CDR3 protein: CSARRSTDTQYF. In DNA form, the CDR3 reads TGCAGTGCTAGAAGGTCCACAGATACGCAGTATTTT.

The table lists this clonotype with a few counts. V is TRBV27 and J is TRBJ2-7, with 8 bases fitting TRBD2. Germline V CDR1 and CDR2: MNHEY, SMNVEV (reference sequence). The length of the CDR3 is 15 residues. J lost 5 bases, V lost 5 bases, and 11 bases had no gene match. CDR3 nucleotide sequence: TGTGCCAGCAGTCCCGAAGCGGGAGCGGTAAACGAGCAGTACTTC. Translation: CASSPEAGAVNEQYF.

The table lists this clonotype with a few counts. This chain connects TRBV7-8 to TRBJ2-3; 12 positions match TRBD2. CDR3 length equals 20 residues. J was trimmed by 5 bases and V by 8 bases; bases with no gene match: 23. CDR1 is SGHVS, CDR2 FQNEAQ, per germline. This CDR3 is CASRLRGQRLAGEGEDTQYF. CDR3 bases: TGTGCCAGCCGTCTAAGGGGGCAGAGACTAGCGGGAGAAGGAGAAGATACGCAGTATTTT.

The chain is built from TRBV28 and TRBJ1-5, with D hard to call. The V and J ends lost 1 base and 2 bases respectively, with 6 bases between them. Germline CDR1 MDHEN, CDR2 SYDVKM. The CDR3 extends over 14 amino acids. For the CDR3, the DNA is TGTGCCAGCAGTTTATTTCCGGGCAATCAGCCCCAGCATTTT. It specifies CASSLFPGNQPQHF.

The V and J genes are TRBV14 and TRBJ1-1, with a tentative D call TRBD1 (5 bases). The germline CDR1 and CDR2 sequences are SGHDN and FVKESK. V lost 6 bases and J lost 4, with 12 bases in between. The CDR3 consists of 13 residues. The CDR3 loop is CASRDGAGTEAFF. The CDR3 nucleotides read TGTGCCAGCAGGGATGGGGCCGGCACTGAAGCTTTCTTT.

This clonotype was seen a handful of times. The chain links TRBV29-1 to TRBJ2-7; 8 bases agree with TRBD1. This CDR3 comprises 11 residues. The V gene end was trimmed by 6 bases and the J gene end by 5 bases; junction bases not matched to a gene: 3. CDR1 is SQVTM and CDR2 is ANQGSEA in the germline V gene. CDR3 nucleotides: TGCAGCGTGTTACAGGGGGACGAGCAGTACTTC. Its translation: CSVLQGDEQYF.

V and J are TRBV7-2 and TRBJ1-2; possibly TRBD1 for D (6 bases). Germline V gene lookup returns CDR1 SGHTA and CDR2 FQGNSA. The CDR3 is 13 residues long. The V gene lost 0 bases and the J gene lost 7 bases, with 9 bases spanning the gap. The CDR3 loop reads CASSLARDTGYTF. The CDR3 DNA reads TGTGCCAGCAGCTTAGCCCGGGACACTGGCTACACCTTC.

The chain is built from TRBV20-1 and TRBJ1-1, with 8 bases identical to TRBD1. CDR3 length equals 12 residues. Germline V gene lookup returns CDR1 DFQATT and CDR2 SNEGSKA (reference sequence). V trimming: 4 bases; J trimming: 7 bases; junction bases outside the gene matches: 5. CDR3 sequence (DNA): TGCAGTGCTACAGGGGGCTCGGTTGAAGCTTTCTTT. Translated, it gives CSATGGSVEAFF.

The chain employs TRBV28 and TRBJ2-1; 7 bases align to TRBD2. V shed 6 bases, J shed 4 bases, and the junction held 18 bases outside the gene matches. Germline V CDR1 and CDR2: MDHEN, SYDVKM. CDR3 length: 18 residues. The CDR3 DNA follows: TGTGCCAGCAGCCCGGGACTACCTCCGCGGGAAAAATACAATGAGCAGTTCTTC. Translating gives CASSPGLPPREKYNEQFF.

The chain employs TRBV24-1 and TRBJ2-1; 9 bases map to TRBD2. The CDR3 totals 13 residues. CDR1 and CDR2 from the germline V gene are KGHDR and SFDVKD. With 4 bases clipped from V and 10 bases from J, the junction kept 4 bases outside the gene matches. The CDR3 region has the DNA TGTGCCACCAGTGACCCCGGGACTAGCGAGCAGTTCTTC. Its translation: CATSDPGTSEQFF.

Many counts were recorded for this clonotype. This chain uses TRBV24-1 with TRBJ2-7, with D perhaps matching TRBD1 (6 bases). Trimming removed 9 bases at V and 4 bases at J, with 15 bases between. This CDR3 has 13 amino acids. Germline V gene lookup returns CDR1 KGHDR and CDR2 SFDVKD. The CDR3 bases are TGTGCCACCGGGACGGGACACTCTTACGAGCAGTACTTC. Translated: CATGTGHSYEQYF.

This clonotype was counted only a few times. The CDR3 sequence: CASSFLLYEQYF. In DNA, the CDR3 is TGTGCCAGCAGTTTTCTCCTCTACGAGCAGTACTTC. The chain uses TRBV28 and TRBJ2-7; D unresolved. With 3 bases removed from V and 3 bases from J, the gap between germline ends came to 6 bases. The CDR3 consists of 12 residues. Germline V lookup: CDR1 MDHEN, CDR2 SYDVKM. The whole variable domain, remainder taken from reference TRBV28 and TRBJ2-7, is DVKVTQSSRYLVKRTGEKVFLECVQDMDHENMFWYRQDPGLGLRLIYFSYDVKMKEKGDIPEGYSVSREKKERFSLILESASTNQTSMYLCASSFLLYEQYFGPGTRLTVT.

The CDR3 region has the DNA TGCGCCAGCAGCCCGGGGACAGGGGTGAATCAGCCCCAGCATTTT. Residues: CASSPGTGVNQPQHF. The V and J genes are TRBV5-1 and TRBJ1-5, with TRBD1 matching over 10 bases. Trimming removed 4 bases from V and 4 bases from J; junction bases left unmatched: 5. CDR1 and CDR2 (germline): SGHRS, YFSETQ. This CDR3 is 15 amino acids long.

V is TRBV7-6 and J is TRBJ1-6; the D is unclear. The CDR3 loop spans 15 amino acids. Between the trimmed V and J ends, which lost 1 base and 8 bases, there was a span of 12 bases. Germline CDR1 is SGHVS and CDR2 is FNYEAQ. CDR3 amino acids: CASSLGVGRYSPLHF. In nucleotides, the CDR3 is TGTGCCAGCAGCTTAGGGGTCGGCAGATATTCACCCCTCCACTTT.

CDR3 sequence reads: CASSLDPGTGGTDTQYF. The CDR3 DNA follows: TGCGCCAGCAGCCTGGACCCGGGAACAGGGGGCACAGATACGCAGTATTTT. The chain is built from TRBV5-1 and TRBJ2-3; 7 bases agree with TRBD1. Germline-derived CDR1 and CDR2 are SGHRS and YFSETQ. There are 17 residues in the CDR3. J lost 1 base, V lost 4 bases, and 12 bases had no gene match. Together with reference TRBV5-1 and TRBJ2-3, the CDR3 gives the full variable domain: KAGVTQTPRYLIKTRGQQVTLSCSPISGHRSVSWYQQTPGQGLQFLFEYFSETQRNKGNFPGRFSGRQFSNSRSEMNVSTLELGDSALYLCASSLDPGTGGTDTQYFGPGTRLTVL.

This clonotype was counted a few times. The chain employs TRBV3-1 and TRBJ2-7; 10 positions agree with TRBD2. With 4 bases clipped from V and 3 bases from J, the junction kept 6 bases outside the gene matches. CDR3 length: 15 amino acids. Germline assignment: CDR1 LGHDT and CDR2 YNNKEL (reference sequence). The CDR3 reads CASSRGASGSYEQYF. The CDR3 DNA sequence: TGTGCCAGCAGCCGGGGGGCTAGCGGGAGCTACGAGCAGTACTTC.

This clonotype occurred many times. V and J are TRBV3-1 and TRBJ1-6, with D possibly being TRBD1 (5 bases). This CDR3 comprises 16 residues. Per the germline V gene, CDR1 is LGHDT and CDR2 is YNNKEL (reference sequence). Trimming removed 4 bases at V and 0 bases at J, with 10 bases between. CDR3 sequence (DNA): TGTGCCAGCAGCCCCTACAGGAGCTCCTATAATTCACCCCTCCACTTT. Protein sequence: CASSPYRSSYNSPLHF.